A single sample is the source of the 14 T cell receptor beta chains below, sequenced in a study of beta chain features in type 1 diabetes. Expressed TCRB transcripts got sequenced, as all isolated RNA was reverse transcribed. Profiling relied on immunoSEQ multiplex PCR, and the TCRdb table lists in-frame clones only, not all of them. Counted here are fewer than 150,000 clones, about 7% occurring once; the ten biggest clones make up approximately 1.4%. The specimen was central memory CD4+ T cells from blood. The receptors here all came from a woman in her 30s in good health.

This sequence joins TRBV2 and TRBJ1-1; possibly TRBD1 for D (6 bases). Germline V CDR1 and CDR2: SNHLY, FYNNEI. This CDR3 has 14 amino acids. Trimming removed 2 bases at V and 1 base at J, with 8 bases between. The CDR3 is CASSEWGQNTEAFF. The CDR3 bases are TGTGCCAGCAGTGAATGGGGGCAGAACACTGAAGCTTTCTTT.

The J gene is TRBJ1-1, the V gene TRBV18; 7 positions agree with TRBD1. The CDR3 is 14 residues long. V was clipped by 5 bases and J by 4 bases; unmatched bases: 7. CDR1 is KGHSH and CDR2 is LQKENI in the germline V gene. In nucleotides, the CDR3 is TGTGCCAGCTCAATGACAGGGATGATCACTGAAGCTTTCTTT. Encoded protein: CASSMTGMITEAFF.

This clone appeared a few times. This rearrangement joins TRBV7-9 to TRBJ1-2; 7 positions agree with TRBD1. The germline gives CDR1 SEHNR, CDR2 FQNEAQ (reference sequence). J was trimmed by 3 bases and V by 7 bases; bases with no gene match: 8. This CDR3 spans 14 amino acids. The CDR3 sequence is CASNYITGDYGYTF. The CDR3 DNA reads as TGTGCCAGCAACTATATAACAGGGGACTATGGCTACACCTTC.

The table lists this clone with a few counts. This chain joins TRBV6-6 and TRBJ2-1, with a weak D call TRBD2 (6 bases). The V gene's germline CDR1 is MNHNY and CDR2 SVGAGI (reference sequence). With 5 bases removed from V and 5 bases from J, the gap between germline ends came to 13 bases. The CDR3 totals 14 residues. CDR3 in DNA: TGTGCCAGCAGTCGTGGGACTGGTAACAATGAGCAGTTCTTC. Protein sequence: CASSRGTGNNEQFF.

This clone has just a few counts. This chain links TRBV18 with TRBJ2-1; 7 nucleotides line up with TRBD2. V dropped 2 bases and J dropped 6; count of bases not matched to a gene: 7. CDR3 length: 15 amino acids. Germline CDR1 KGHSH, CDR2 LQKENI. The CDR3 DNA reads as TGTGCCAGCTCACCAACCAGCGGGAAAGGCAATGAGCAGTTCTTC. Translation gives CASSPTSGKGNEQFF.

The chain has TRBV11-3 and TRBJ2-2; D might be TRBD2 (5 bases). Trimming stripped 1 base from V and 4 bases from J, with 19 bases between. The CDR3 totals 18 residues. In germline, CDR1 is SGHNT, CDR2 YENEEA. The CDR3 is CASSLGSGLAGSTGELFF. CDR3 DNA sequence: TGTGCCAGCAGCTTAGGATCGGGTCTAGCTGGTTCCACCGGGGAGCTGTTTTTT.

This chain connects TRBV7-3 to TRBJ2-1; 9 bases are shared with TRBD1. The CDR3 is 15 amino acids. After removal of 5 bases from V and 3 bases from J, the junction contained 5 bases not matched to a gene. Germline V gene sequence: CDR1 SGHTA, CDR2 FQGTGA. The CDR3: CASSLRDRDYNEQFF. CDR3 DNA: TGTGCCAGCAGCCTCCGGGACAGGGACTACAATGAGCAGTTCTTC.

This clone occurred many times. This chain joins TRBV9 and TRBJ2-5; D remains unclear. Trimming removed 0 bases from V and 5 bases from J, with 14 bases in between. Germline V lookup: CDR1 SGDLS, CDR2 YYNGEE. This CDR3 comprises 15 residues. The CDR3 here is CASSVGLGSVETQYF. The DNA for the CDR3 is TGTGCCAGCAGCGTAGGGCTAGGATCCGTCGAGACCCAGTACTTC.

The J gene is TRBJ2-1, the V gene TRBV11-2, with 8 bases matching TRBD1. Germline V gene sequence: CDR1 SGHAT, CDR2 FQNNGV. V dropped 3 bases and J dropped 3; count of bases not matched to a gene: 13. This CDR3 spans 18 amino acids. CDR3 DNA: TGTGCCAGCAGCTTCCTGGCGCTGACAGGGGTCCGCTACAATGAGCAGTTCTTC. It codes for CASSFLALTGVRYNEQFF.

This clone was counted ten times or more. The chain recombines TRBV4-3 with TRBJ2-5; tentatively, D is TRBD1 (5 bases). CDR3 size: 14 residues. The V end lost 0 bases, the J end lost 2 bases, and 7 bases lay between the germline ends. Looked up from germline, CDR1 is LGHNA and CDR2 is YSLEER. The CDR3 here is CASSQDRQQETQYF. CDR3 sequence (DNA): TGCGCCAGCAGCCAAGATAGACAGCAAGAGACCCAGTACTTC.

This clone was seen a handful of times. The junction does not match germline at one end; this may be a read error. V usage is TRBV7-7 and J usage is TRBJ2-5; TRBD2 agrees at 11 bases. CDR3 length: 15 amino acids. The germline CDR1 and CDR2 sequences are SSHAT and FNYEAQ (reference sequence). The CDR3 here is CASSLAGTSGETQYF. CDR3 DNA sequence: TGTGCTAGCAGCTTAGCCGGGACTAGCGGAGAGACCCAGTACTTC.

V usage is TRBV14 and J usage is TRBJ2-3; D possibly corresponds to TRBD2 (5 bases). This CDR3 is built from 14 residues. V lost 3 bases, J lost 2 bases, and 9 bases lay in between. Germline V lookup: CDR1 SGHDN, CDR2 FVKESK. The CDR3 DNA reads as TGTGCCAGCAGCCAGAGGGTCCACACAGATACGCAGTATTTT. This codes for CASSQRVHTDTQYF.

This CDR3 is CAWSVSGTGETQYF. CDR3 in DNA: TGTGCCTGGAGTGTGTCGGGGACTGGAGAGACCCAGTACTTC. This rearrangement joins TRBV30 to TRBJ2-5; the D gene is possibly TRBD2 (6 bases). The CDR3 runs 14 residues. Trimming cost V 0 bases and J 4 bases, with 12 bases left between them. The germline V gene encodes CDR1 GTSNPN and CDR2 SVGIG (reference sequence).

The chain combines TRBV4-3 with TRBJ2-7; D perhaps matches TRBD2 (7 bases). The germline CDR1 and CDR2 sequences are LGHNA and YSLEER. V gave up 4 bases and J gave up 0 bases, with 13 bases separating them. The CDR3 length is 15 residues. The CDR3 DNA reads as TGCGCCAGCAGCCGGGGGCGGGGGAACTCCTACGAGCAGTACTTC. Residues: CASSRGRGNSYEQYF.